A selection of T cell receptor beta chains follows, all from one sample in a study of radiotherapy plus CTLA-4 blockade in lung cancer. This table comes from immunoSEQ multiplex PCR, and its TCRdb copy is limited to in-frame clones, with some not included. The table shows 75,000 to 100,000 clones, with roughly four fifths occurring only once. The sequenced sample was peripheral blood, obtained from a patient treated with radiotherapy plus ipilimumab. The receptors shown here come from a human donor with non-small cell lung cancer who had a partial response to radiotherapy plus ipilimumab. CDR3s include the opening cysteine and the closing phenylalanine or tryptophan. A D gene is named only where the DNA matches it firmly. Clone size is not always given. Where it is, it says once, few, many or a class for expanded clones.

CDR3: CASTRTGGPYEQYF; DNA: TGTGCCAGCACCCGGACAGGGGGCCCCTACGAGCAGTACTTC; V: TRBV28; size: .; J: TRBJ2-7; D: TRBD1
CDR3: CAGSDGSTFSPYNEQFF; DNA: TGTGCCGGATCAGACGGGAGTACCTTCTCTCCCTACAATGAGCAGTTCTTC; V: TRBV30; size: .; J: TRBJ2-1; D: .
CDR3: CASSPLPGQTSYNEQFF; DNA: TGTGCCAGCAGTCCCCTGCCGGGACAGACCTCCTACAATGAGCAGTTCTTC; V: TRBV27; size: once; J: TRBJ2-1; D: TRBD1
CDR3: CASSEGGSGIYGYTF; DNA: TGTGCCAGCAGTGAAGGAGGGAGCGGAATCTATGGCTACACCTTC; V: TRBV6-1; size: .; J: TRBJ1-2; D: .
CDR3: CASSSGSYEQYF; DNA: TGTGCCAGCAGCTCCGGGTCCTACGAGCAGTACTTC; V: TRBV9; size: .; J: TRBJ2-7; D: .
CDR3: CASTQGLGAYNEQFF; DNA: TGTGCCAGCACCCAGGGACTAGGGGCCTACAATGAGCAGTTCTTC; V: TRBV28; size: .; J: TRBJ2-1; D: TRBD2
CDR3: CASSLAVISGSTDTQYF; DNA: TGCGCCAGCAGCTTGGCCGTGATAAGCGGCAGCACAGATACGCAGTATTTT; V: TRBV5-1; size: .; J: TRBJ2-3; D: .
CDR3: CASSYSGSSLYNEQFF; DNA: TGTGCCAGCAGTTATAGCGGGAGTTCTCTTTACAATGAGCAGTTCTTC; V: TRBV27; size: .; J: TRBJ2-1; D: TRBD2
CDR3: CASYEGGGFNTEAFF; DNA: TGCGCCAGCTACGAGGGGGGGGGCTTCAACACTGAAGCTTTCTTT; V: TRBV5-1; size: .; J: TRBJ1-1; D: .
CDR3: CASSIPSSEKLFF; DNA: TGTGCCAGTAGTATCCCCTCTTCGGAAAAACTGTTTTTT; V: TRBV19; size: .; J: TRBJ1-4; D: .
CDR3: CASPSPPGQRTDTQYF; DNA: TGTGCCAGCCCATCACCGCCGGGACAGCGGACAGATACGCAGTATTTT; V: TRBV5-8; size: .; J: TRBJ2-3; D: TRBD1
CDR3: CASSQEKGASNQPQHF; DNA: TGCGCCAGCAGCCAAGAAAAGGGGGCCAGTAATCAGCCCCAGCATTTT; V: TRBV4-1; size: .; J: TRBJ1-5; D: TRBD1
CDR3: CASSGSGRASEQFF; DNA: TGTGCCAGCAGCGGTAGCGGGAGGGCCAGTGAGCAGTTCTTC; V: TRBV9; size: .; J: TRBJ2-1; D: TRBD2
CDR3: CASSPGQGQETQYF; DNA: TGTGCCAGCTCACCGGGGCAGGGCCAAGAGACCCAGTACTTC; V: TRBV18; size: .; J: TRBJ2-5; D: .
CDR3: CASSVRRVHEQFF; DNA: TGTGCCAGCAGCGTCAGACGGGTCCATGAGCAGTTCTTC; V: TRBV7-2; size: once; J: TRBJ2-1; D: .
CDR3: CASSWGQNEQYF; DNA: TGCGCCAGCAGCTGGGGACAGAACGAGCAGTACTTC; V: TRBV5-1; size: .; J: TRBJ2-7; D: TRBD1
CDR3: CASSKVVGEGINYGYTF; DNA: .; V: TRBV21-1; size: few; J: TRBJ1-2; D: .
CDR3: CASFAGTGNTGELFF; DNA: TGTGCCAGTTTCGCCGGGACAGGGAACACCGGGGAGCTGTTTTTT; V: TRBV28; size: .; J: TRBJ2-2; D: TRBD1
CDR3: CSARANSPLHF; DNA: TGCAGTGCTAGGGCAAATTCACCCCTCCACTTT; V: TRBV20-1; size: .; J: TRBJ1-6; D: .
CDR3: CASSLSKSTGRSYEQYF; DNA: TGTGCCAGCAGTTTATCGAAGTCGACAGGGAGGTCCTACGAGCAGTACTTC; V: TRBV27; size: once; J: TRBJ2-7; D: .
CDR3: CASSLWTGVRYNEQFF; DNA: TGTGCCAGCAGCCTATGGACAGGGGTTCGGTACAATGAGCAGTTCTTC; V: TRBV5-6; size: .; J: TRBJ2-1; D: TRBD1
CDR3: CASTGVSGANVLTF; DNA: TGCGCCAGCACGGGGGTGTCTGGGGCCAACGTCCTGACTTTC; V: TRBV5-1; size: once; J: TRBJ2-6; D: .
CDR3: CASSVSGVGGYGYTF; DNA: TGTGCCAGCAGTGTCTCCGGGGTTGGTGGGTATGGCTACACCTTC; V: TRBV2; size: .; J: TRBJ1-2; D: .
CDR3: CASSSGTSGGIQNF; DNA: TGTGCCAGCAGCTCGGGGACTAGCGGGGGAATTCAGAACTTC; V: TRBV11-2; size: .; J: TRBJ2-7; D: TRBD2
CDR3: CSVLTSGREETQYF; DNA: TGCAGCGTTCTTACTAGCGGGAGGGAAGAGACCCAGTACTTC; V: TRBV29-1; size: .; J: TRBJ2-5; D: TRBD2
CDR3: CASSLDRGPNEKLFF; DNA: TGTGCCAGCTCGCTGGACAGGGGGCCGAATGAAAAACTGTTTTTT; V: TRBV18; size: .; J: TRBJ1-4; D: TRBD1
CDR3: CASSLRGRGLYGYTF; DNA: TGTGCCAGCAGTTTAAGGGGCAGGGGGCTATATGGCTACACCTTC; V: TRBV27; size: .; J: TRBJ1-2; D: TRBD1
CDR3: CATSRDLEGTEAFF; DNA: TGTGCCACCAGCAGAGATCTGGAGGGCACTGAAGCTTTCTTT; V: TRBV15; size: .; J: TRBJ1-1; D: .
CDR3: CASRSQGALNEKLFF; DNA: TGTGCCAGCAGATCGCAGGGGGCCCTTAACGAAAAACTGTTTTTT; V: TRBV5-4; size: .; J: TRBJ1-4; D: TRBD1
CDR3: CASRLTPRTANYGYTF; DNA: TGTGCCAGCAGACTAACGCCCCGGACAGCTAACTATGGCTACACCTTC; V: TRBV11-2; size: .; J: TRBJ1-2; D: .
CDR3: CASSLFAPREEGSYNEQFF; DNA: TGTGCCAGCAGTTTATTCGCCCCCCGGGAAGAGGGTTCCTACAATGAGCAGTTCTTC; V: TRBV27; size: .; J: TRBJ2-1; D: .
CDR3: CASSFTFLTGGAADTQYF; DNA: TGCGCCAGCAGCTTTACCTTCCTTACAGGGGGCGCCGCAGATACGCAGTATTTT; V: TRBV5-1; size: .; J: TRBJ2-3; D: TRBD1
CDR3: CASSISEGAEGTQYF; DNA: TGTGCCAGTAGTATTTCGGAGGGGGCCGAAGGGACCCAGTACTTC; V: TRBV19; size: .; J: TRBJ2-5; D: .
CDR3: CASSSGSAYGYTF; DNA: TGTGCCAGCAGCTCCGGGTCCGCCTATGGCTACACCTTC; V: TRBV5-4; size: few; J: TRBJ1-2; D: .
CDR3: CASQTGTANTEAFF; DNA: TGCGCCAGTCAAACCGGGACAGCGAACACTGAAGCTTTCTTT; V: TRBV5-1; size: .; J: TRBJ1-1; D: TRBD1
CDR3: CSVQPGLAGDTQYF; DNA: TGCAGCGTTCAACCGGGACTAGCGGGAGATACGCAGTATTTT; V: TRBV29-1; size: few; J: TRBJ2-3; D: TRBD2
CDR3: CAWRIQGGQETQYF; DNA: TGTGCCTGGAGAATACAGGGAGGGCAAGAGACCCAGTACTTC; V: TRBV30; size: .; J: TRBJ2-5; D: .
CDR3: CASSGDRGRDTEAFF; DNA: TGTGCCAGCAGTGGAGACAGGGGGCGAGACACTGAAGCTTTCTTT; V: TRBV6-1; size: .; J: TRBJ1-1; D: TRBD1
CDR3: CASRSGQGSYEQYF; DNA: TGTGCCAGCAGGTCGGGACAGGGGTCCTACGAGCAGTACTTC; V: TRBV6-1; size: .; J: TRBJ2-7; D: TRBD1
CDR3: CSVVLAGLNEQFF; DNA: TGCAGCGTTGTACTAGCGGGCCTCAATGAGCAGTTCTTC; V: TRBV29-1; size: once; J: TRBJ2-1; D: TRBD2
CDR3: CASSPPGRGSILNTEAFF; DNA: TGTGCCAGCTCACCACCGGGCAGGGGGAGTATCCTGAACACTGAAGCTTTCTTT; V: TRBV18; size: .; J: TRBJ1-1; D: TRBD1
CDR3: CASSPGTGDEQYF; DNA: TGTGCCAGCTCACCAGGGACAGGGGATGAGCAGTACTTC; V: TRBV18; size: .; J: TRBJ2-7; D: TRBD1
CDR3: CASSLQVSLAGAKNIQYF; DNA: TGTGCCAGCAGTCTACAGGTCTCACTAGCGGGAGCCAAAAACATTCAGTACTTC; V: TRBV28; size: few; J: TRBJ2-4; D: TRBD2
CDR3: CASSSISPNSYNEQFF; DNA: TGTGCCAGCAGTTCAATTAGCCCTAACTCCTACAATGAGCAGTTCTTC; V: TRBV28; size: .; J: TRBJ2-1; D: .
CDR3: CASSLEGAKIDTIYF; DNA: TGCGCCAGCAGCTTGGAGGGGGCAAAGATAGACACCATATATTTT; V: TRBV5-1; size: once; J: TRBJ1-3; D: TRBD1
CDR3: CASSRGLAENEQFF; DNA: TGTGCCAGCAGCCGAGGACTAGCGGAAAATGAGCAGTTCTTC; V: TRBV7-2; size: .; J: TRBJ2-1; D: TRBD2
CDR3: CASSDQVDTQYF; DNA: TGTGCCAGCAGTGATCAGGTAGATACGCAGTATTTT; V: TRBV6-1; size: once; J: TRBJ2-3; D: .
CDR3: CASSEFSGLQETQYF; DNA: TGTGCCAGCAGTGAATTCAGCGGGCTACAAGAGACCCAGTACTTC; V: TRBV25-1; size: .; J: TRBJ2-5; D: .
CDR3: CASSYSNREFF; DNA: TGTGCCAGCAGTTACTCAAACAGGGAGTTCTTT; V: TRBV6-5; size: many; J: TRBJ1-1; D: .
CDR3: CASRLQGVSNTGELFF; DNA: TGTGCCAGCAGATTACAGGGGGTCTCGAACACCGGGGAGCTGTTTTTT; V: TRBV7-9; size: .; J: TRBJ2-2; D: TRBD1
CDR3: CASTTFPGQLYEQYF; DNA: TGTGCCAGCACTACCTTCCCAGGACAGCTATACGAGCAGTACTTC; V: TRBV5-6; size: .; J: TRBJ2-7; D: .
CDR3: CAWVQRTGPEHPAFF; DNA: TGTGCCTGGGTTCAGAGGACAGGACCGGAGCACCCGGCTTTCTTT; V: TRBV30; size: .; J: TRBJ1-1; D: TRBD1
CDR3: CASSPIDRGWAFGYTF; DNA: TGTGCCAGCAGCCCTATAGATCGGGGATGGGCCTTTGGCTACACCTTC; V: TRBV11-1; size: .; J: TRBJ1-2; D: .
CDR3: CASSPQSGVTGELFF; DNA: TGCGCCAGCAGCCCTCAATCCGGGGTTACCGGGGAGCTGTTTTTT; V: TRBV5-1; size: .; J: TRBJ2-2; D: .
CDR3: CASSPRQGAIEAFF; DNA: TGTGCCAGTAGTCCCAGACAGGGGGCTATTGAAGCTTTCTTT; V: TRBV19; size: .; J: TRBJ1-1; D: TRBD1
CDR3: CASSRTGAGDGYTF; DNA: TGTGCCAGCTCACGGACAGGGGCCGGCGATGGCTACACCTTC; V: TRBV18; size: .; J: TRBJ1-2; D: TRBD1